Following are 30 T cell receptor beta chains from one sample sequenced in a study of blood T cells in healthy people across ages. Through a sample-barcoded 5' primer and a J-beta primer mix, a second PCR was run for roughly 6 to 12 cycles. One entry per CDR3 protein results from TCRdb running MiXCR on the 5' RACE reads. The repertoire holds about 1.6 million distinct CDR3 sequences, with about 31% as singletons. Source material: blood. Source of these receptors: a woman aged 30 to 39 in good health.

This clonotype was detected a few times. The rearrangement links TRBV27 to TRBJ2-7; D may be TRBD2 (6 bases). V lost 8 bases and J 2 bases, leaving 16 bases between the germline ends. CDR3 length: 14 residues. Germline values: CDR1 MNHEY, CDR2 SMNVEV (reference sequence). The CDR3 spells CASGTGRGTYEQYF. DNA for the CDR3: TGTGCCAGCGGTACCGGGAGAGGGACCTACGAGCAGTACTTC.

This clonotype has a handful of counts. This chain joins TRBV7-3 and TRBJ2-3; D is unresolved. The germline V gene has CDR1 SGHTA and CDR2 FQGTGA. CDR3 length: 15 amino acids. V was cut by 2 bases and J by 2 bases, with 11 bases left in between. This CDR3 is CASSLGTAYTDTQYF. CDR3 coding DNA: TGTGCCAGCAGCTTAGGTACAGCGTACACAGATACGCAGTATTTT.

The J gene is TRBJ1-2, the V gene TRBV6-1, with D hard to call. Per germline, CDR1 MNHNS and CDR2 SASEGT. V lost 2 bases, J lost 6 bases, and 7 bases lay in between. This CDR3 is built from 12 residues. The CDR3 is CASSEFDHGYTF. The CDR3 nucleotides read TGTGCCAGCAGTGAATTCGACCATGGCTACACCTTC.

This clonotype has more than one count but fewer than ten. The chain joins TRBV28 to TRBJ2-7; 9 nucleotides align to TRBD1. The CDR3 length is 16 residues. The germline V gene encodes CDR1 MDHEN and CDR2 SYDVKM. V dropped 4 bases and J dropped 2; count of bases not matched to a gene: 9. The CDR3 nucleotides read TGTGCCAGCAGTTCCCTTACCGGGACAGGGACCTACGAGCAGTACTTC. Encoded protein: CASSSLTGTGTYEQYF. Together with reference TRBV28 and TRBJ2-7, the CDR3 gives the full variable domain: DVKVTQSSRYLVKRTGEKVFLECVQDMDHENMFWYRQDPGLGLRLIYFSYDVKMKEKGDIPEGYSVSREKKERFSLILESASTNQTSMYLCASSSLTGTGTYEQYFGPGTRLTVT.

The V call is TRBV5-1, the J call TRBJ2-1; 9 bases match TRBD2. CDR1 is SGHRS, CDR2 YFSETQ, per germline. This CDR3 comprises 16 residues. V lost 1 base and J lost 10; bases outside the gene matches: 12. The CDR3 loop reads CASSLFERGAYAEQFF. The DNA of the CDR3 is TGCGCCAGCAGCTTGTTCGAGCGGGGGGCTTACGCCGAGCAGTTCTTC.

This clonotype has just a few counts. This sequence joins TRBV21-1 and TRBJ2-3; TRBD2 is the table's D call, not checked against the DNA. TRBV21-1 is described as a pseudogene. The CDR3 covers 17 residues. CDR3 in DNA: TGTGCCAGCAGCAAATGGGCCAGTGAACAGAGCACAGATACGCAGTATTTT. It specifies CASSKWASEQSTDTQYF.

This clonotype was counted ten times or more. V is TRBV29-1 and J is TRBJ2-7; no definite D call. Germline V lookup: CDR1 SQVTM, CDR2 ANQGSEA. The CDR3 length is 14 residues. V was trimmed by 0 bases and J by 0 bases, leaving 9 bases between them. The CDR3 nucleotides are TGCAGCGTTGAAGATCAGGCCAGCTCCTACGAGCAGTACTTC. It codes for CSVEDQASSYEQYF.

The chain links TRBV4-1 to TRBJ1-2; D remains unclear. This CDR3 contains 15 residues. CDR1 MGHRA and CDR2 YSYEKL come from the germline V gene. Trimming took off 2 bases at V and 5 bases at J, with 15 bases between the two ends. The CDR3 DNA is TGCGCCAGCAGCCAACCCGGAGCTTCCCCTTATGGCTACACCTTC. Translated, it gives CASSQPGASPYGYTF.

The CDR3 is CASTWEVNTGELFF. The CDR3 nucleotides are TGTGCCAGCACCTGGGAGGTTAACACCGGGGAGCTGTTTTTT. The chain has TRBV12-3 or TRBV12-4 and TRBJ2-2, with D maybe TRBD2 (6 bases). The CDR3 loop spans 14 amino acids. Trimming shortened V by 7 bases and J by 2 bases, and 11 bases separated the two germline ends.

This clonotype turned up a few times. The chain has TRBV20-1 and TRBJ2-1; D tentatively fits TRBD1 or TRBD2 (5 bases each). The V end lost 1 base, the J end lost 9 bases, and 7 bases lay between the germline ends. The CDR3 has 11 residues. Per germline, CDR1 DFQATT and CDR2 SNEGSKA (reference sequence). The CDR3 is CSARGGAEQFF. The CDR3, as DNA: TGCAGTGCTAGAGGAGGGGCTGAGCAGTTCTTC.

This clonotype was detected a few times. The chain employs TRBV12-5 and TRBJ2-1; 9 bases align to TRBD2. The germline CDR1 and CDR2 sequences are LGHNT and FRNRAP. This CDR3 region has 15 residues. The trim removed 5 bases at V and 7 bases at J, leaving 9 bases unmatched. CDR3 amino acids: CASGVREGIWNEQFF. In nucleotides, the CDR3 is TGTGCTAGTGGTGTGCGGGAGGGCATTTGGAATGAGCAGTTCTTC.

The J gene is TRBJ1-2, the V gene TRBV12-3 or TRBV12-4, with D uncertain. The ends were cut back, 7 bases at V and 4 bases at J, with 13 bases in the middle. The CDR3 totals 13 residues. The CDR3 is CASTLTGIYGYTF. In DNA, the CDR3 is TGTGCCAGCACTTTGACGGGGATCTATGGCTACACCTTC.

The rearrangement joins TRBV5-1 to TRBJ1-2; no firm D call. Between the trimmed V and J ends, which lost 0 bases and 8 bases, there was a span of 11 bases. Per the germline V gene, CDR1 is SGHRS and CDR2 is YFSETQ. CDR3 length: 13 residues. The CDR3 DNA reads TGCGCCAGCAGCTTGGGGCAGGCTCTGGGCTACACCTTC. Protein: CASSLGQALGYTF.

This clonotype was seen repeatedly, ten times or more. The chain recombines TRBV7-2 with TRBJ1-6; D is perhaps TRBD1 (5 bases). The CDR3 runs 15 residues. Trimming took 5 bases from V and 16 from J, leaving 24 bases between them. CDR1 and CDR2 from the germline V gene are SGHTA and FQGNSA. The CDR3 spells CASSQIRLTVAQLHF. The CDR3 nucleotides are TGTGCCAGCAGCCAAATAAGGCTGACAGTCGCGCAACTCCACTTT.

The genes are TRBV6-5 and TRBJ2-5, with 9 bases fitting TRBD1. Per germline, CDR1 MNHEY and CDR2 SVGAGI. Trimming cost V 2 bases and J 4 bases; bases outside gene matches: 8. This CDR3 is 16 amino acids long. The CDR3 loop is CASSYSGQGKGETQYF. DNA of the CDR3: TGTGCCAGCAGTTACAGCGGACAGGGGAAAGGAGAGACCCAGTACTTC.

The chain joins TRBV7-2 to TRBJ2-5, with TRBD2 matching 7 bases. CDR3 length equals 18 residues. V shed 1 base, J shed 5 bases, and the junction held 16 bases outside the gene matches. CDR1 and CDR2 (germline): SGHTA, FQGNSA. CDR3 sequence: CASSLDSGSGPIAETQYF. DNA of the CDR3: TGTGCCAGCAGCTTAGATAGCGGGTCGGGGCCAATTGCGGAGACCCAGTACTTC.

A note on this clonotype: A much larger clonotype is one base distant, so this may be a read error. The genes are TRBV5-1 and TRBJ2-7; possibly TRBD1 for D (6 bases). This CDR3 has 14 residues. Germline assignment: CDR1 SGHRS and CDR2 YFSETQ. CDR3 sequence reads: CAGSLDSTTYEQYF. Written as DNA, the CDR3 is TGCGCCGGCAGCTTGGACAGTACGACCTACGAGCAGTACTTC.

The chain recombines TRBV7-9 with TRBJ1-1; 9 bases fit TRBD1. V trimming: 0 bases; J trimming: 4 bases; junction bases outside the gene matches: 12. The CDR3 is 18 residues long. Germline V lookup: CDR1 SEHNR, CDR2 FQNEAQ (reference sequence). The CDR3 reads CASSLADRGLGRGTEAFF. The CDR3 bases are TGTGCCAGCAGCTTAGCCGACAGGGGGTTAGGGAGAGGCACTGAAGCTTTCTTT.

In this sample, this clonotype turned up a few times. The chain joins TRBV5-8 to TRBJ2-7, with 9 bases fitting TRBD1. Looked up from germline, CDR1 is SGHTS and CDR2 is YDEGEE. With 1 base clipped from V and 3 bases from J, the junction kept 8 bases outside the gene matches. The CDR3 spans 16 residues. CDR3 in DNA: TGTGCCAGCAGCTTGAAAGAGGACAGGGGTTTCTACGAGCAGTACTTC. This translates into CASSLKEDRGFYEQYF.

The chain joins TRBV20-1 to TRBJ2-7; the D gene could be TRBD1 or TRBD2 (5 bases each). The germline CDR1 and CDR2 sequences are DFQATT and SNEGSKA (reference sequence). This CDR3 comprises 13 residues. The V end lost 5 bases, the J end lost 3 bases, and 14 bases lay between the germline ends. CDR3 bases: TGCAGTGCTCTTGGGACCACATACTACGAGCAGTACTTC. This codes for CSALGTTYYEQYF.

The chain couples TRBV5-5 to TRBJ1-1; D possibly corresponds to TRBD1 (5 bases). Germline CDR1 SGHKS, CDR2 YYEKEE (reference sequence). Between the trimmed V and J ends, which lost 1 base and 7 bases, there was a span of 11 bases. This CDR3 has 13 residues. The CDR3 here is CASSLRDGLEAFF. The CDR3 DNA sequence: TGTGCCAGCAGCTTGCGGGACGGACTTGAAGCTTTCTTT.

V usage is TRBV3-1 and J usage is TRBJ2-5, with a possible D match to TRBD1 (8 bases). The CDR3 extends over 16 amino acids. CDR1 LGHDT and CDR2 YNNKEL come from the germline V gene (reference sequence). Deletions cut 2 bases from V and 11 bases from J, with 24 bases between. CDR3 in amino acids: CASSQLGDRSRGGQYF. DNA of the CDR3: TGTGCCAGCAGCCAATTGGGGGACAGGAGTCGGGGAGGGCAGTACTTC.

This clonotype was found a few times. This chain joins TRBV20-1 and TRBJ2-1; D gene uncertain. The CDR3 sequence is 15 residues long. The germline V gene encodes CDR1 DFQATT and CDR2 SNEGSKA (reference sequence). V lost 6 bases to trimming and J lost 5 bases, with 20 bases between them. For the CDR3, the DNA is TGCAGTGCAACCCGGCAACCTCTAGAGAACAATGAGCAGTTCTTC. Protein: CSATRQPLENNEQFF.

Comments on this clonotype: No conserved phenylalanine or tryptophan is present at the end of the CDR3, so a read error is the likely explanation. This chain uses TRBV29-1 with TRBJ1-2, with D possibly matching TRBD1 (5 bases). V was shortened by 4 bases and J by 2 bases, with 8 bases between the two germline ends. The CDR3 runs 12 residues. Germline values: CDR1 SQVTM, CDR2 ANQGSEA. This CDR3 reads CSVGEGNYGYTL. The DNA of the CDR3 is TGCAGCGTTGGAGAGGGGAACTATGGCTACACCCTC.

The V gene is TRBV28, the J gene TRBJ1-1, with D uncertain. Trimming cost V 7 bases and J 6 bases, with 12 bases left between them. This CDR3 is 12 amino acids long. CDR1 and CDR2 (germline): MDHEN, SYDVKM. CDR3 protein: CASTAWKAEAFF. The CDR3 bases are TGTGCCAGCACCGCTTGGAAGGCTGAAGCTTTCTTT.

The chain employs TRBV11-2 and TRBJ2-5; D perhaps matches TRBD1 (5 bases). CDR3 size: 14 residues. Germline V CDR1 and CDR2: SGHAT, FQNNGV. Trimming stripped 2 bases from V and 2 bases from J, with 9 bases between. The CDR3 protein is CASSLRQQQETQYF. DNA of the CDR3: TGTGCCAGCAGCTTACGACAGCAACAAGAGACCCAGTACTTC.

This clonotype has a handful of counts. The V call is TRBV4-2, the J call TRBJ1-5; tentative D call: TRBD1 (6 bases). CDR1 and CDR2 from the germline V gene are LGHNA and YNFKEQ. This CDR3 spans 15 amino acids. Trimming shortened V by 2 bases and J by 9 bases, and 17 bases separated the two germline ends. In DNA form, the CDR3 reads TGTGCCAGCAGCCAATATGGACAGACAATGGGGCCCCAGCATTTT. Translating it yields CASSQYGQTMGPQHF.

Notes on this clonotype: A read error may explain this, as a much larger clone is one base away. The chain joins TRBV29-1 to TRBJ2-7; D might be TRBD1 (6 bases). Germline V gene sequence: CDR1 SQVTM, CDR2 ANQGSEA. The CDR3 consists of 12 residues. Trimming shortened V by 8 bases and J by 0 bases, and 11 bases separated the two germline ends. CDR3: CSNGTTSYEQYF. The CDR3 DNA reads as TGCAGCAACGGGACAACCTCCTACGAGCAGTACTTC.

This clonotype has a handful of counts. This chain links TRBV15 with TRBJ1-2; D remains unclear. V lost 5 bases, J lost 4 bases, and 5 bases lay in between. CDR3 length: 11 amino acids. Germline-derived CDR1 and CDR2 are LNHNV and YYDKDF (reference sequence). CDR3 loop: CATSGSYGYTF. The CDR3 region has the DNA TGTGCCACCAGCGGCAGCTATGGCTACACCTTC.

The V call is TRBV20-1, the J call TRBJ1-1, with D perhaps TRBD1 (5 bases). The CDR3 consists of 13 residues. Germline V lookup: CDR1 DFQATT, CDR2 SNEGSKA (reference sequence). V shed 6 bases and J shed 1 base, with 12 bases lying between them. In DNA form, the CDR3 reads TGCAGTGCCCAAAGGCAGGGGAACACTGAAGCTTTCTTT. Translated: CSAQRQGNTEAFF.